This TCR beta chain was profiled in a study of T cells in Graves' hyperthyroidism and ophthalmopathy. Findings and caveats of the study: The model made its ophthalmopathy prediction, and onset followed a median roughly 6.5 months later. Researchers report that a 13 V-J model separated ophthalmopathy from stable hyperthyroidism.

The CDR3 is made up of 18 amino acids. Unmatched junction bases numbered 16, after V lost 6 bases and J lost 2 bases. Researchers took RNA transcripts and amplified the TCR beta CDR3 regions from them. Researchers ran a first-round RT-PCR on the TCR CDR3 using the HTBI primer set. One entry per CDR3 protein results from TCRdb running MiXCR on the multiplex PCR reads. The profile shows about 480,000 distinct CDR3 sequences, roughly an eighth of them singletons. Worth noting for this clonotype: What it recognizes is unknown.

Graves' hyperthyroidism was deemed stable given no ophthalmopathy progression within 18 months. Fresh 10 ml peripheral blood yielded PBMCs. The sequence was obtained from a woman younger than 35 with Graves' hyperthyroidism. The rearrangement links TRBV12-3 or TRBV12-4 to TRBJ2-3; 8 bases line up with TRBD2. Sequencing input: blood. The DNA of the CDR3 is TGTGCCAGCAGATCCTTCCGCGCGGGAGGCCCCTACACAGATACGCAGTATTTT. Its protein is CASRSFRAGGPYTDTQYF.